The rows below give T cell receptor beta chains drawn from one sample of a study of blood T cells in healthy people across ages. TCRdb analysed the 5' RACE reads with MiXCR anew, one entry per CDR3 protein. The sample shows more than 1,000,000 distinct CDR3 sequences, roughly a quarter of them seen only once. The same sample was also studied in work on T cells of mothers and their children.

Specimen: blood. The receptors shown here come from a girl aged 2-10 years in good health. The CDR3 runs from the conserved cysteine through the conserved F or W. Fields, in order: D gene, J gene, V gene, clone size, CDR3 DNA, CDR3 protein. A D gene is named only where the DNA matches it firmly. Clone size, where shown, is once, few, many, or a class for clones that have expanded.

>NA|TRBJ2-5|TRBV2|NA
TGTGCCAGCAGTGCCTATTCAACGGAGGGGACCCAGTACTTC
CASSAYSTEGTQYF
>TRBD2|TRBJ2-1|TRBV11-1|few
TGTGCCAGCAGCCTACTCGATTACCGGGCTAGCGGCTCCAATGAGCAGTTCTTC
CASSLLDYRASGSNEQFF
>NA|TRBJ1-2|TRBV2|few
TGTGCCAGCAGGCTGCACGGACATGGCTACACCTTC
CASRLHGHGYTF
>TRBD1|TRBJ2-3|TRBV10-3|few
TGTGCCACCGGACAGGGGGAGCCCACAGATACGCAGTATTTT
CATGQGEPTDTQYF
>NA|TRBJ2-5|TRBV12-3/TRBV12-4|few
TGTGCCAGCAGTCCCCGGGACTTACAAGAGACCCAGTACTTC
CASSPRDLQETQYF
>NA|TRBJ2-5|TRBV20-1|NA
TGCAGTGCTAGAGATCCCCAGGAGAGGCAAGAGACCCAGTACTTC
CSARDPQERQETQYF
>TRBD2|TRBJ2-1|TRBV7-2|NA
TGTGCCAGCAGCCCTCGTAGGACTAGCGGGGGGCGAGGAAATGAGCAGTTCTTC
CASSPRRTSGGRGNEQFF
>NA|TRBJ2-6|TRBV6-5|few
TGTGCCAGCGGGGGTAGAAACTCTGGGGCCAACGTCCTGACTTTC
CASGGRNSGANVLTF
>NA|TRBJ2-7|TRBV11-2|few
TGTGCCAGCAGCGCGGGGACAGCTATGCCCTACGAGCAGTACTTC
CASSAGTAMPYEQYF
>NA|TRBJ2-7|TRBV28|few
TGTGCCAGCAGGTCGCCCTCCTACGAGCAGTACTTC
CASRSPSYEQYF
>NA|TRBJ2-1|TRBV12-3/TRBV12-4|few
TGTGCCAGCAGTTCCTCAACTGAGCAGTTCTTC
CASSSSTEQFF
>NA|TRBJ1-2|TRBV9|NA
TGTGCCAGCAGCGTAGGCCACGACAATGGCTACACCTTC
CASSVGHDNGYTF
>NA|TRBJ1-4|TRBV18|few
TGTGCCAGCTCACCATCGACGGGGGCCGTTCGGGGGAAGCTGTTTTTT
CASSPSTGAVRGKLFF
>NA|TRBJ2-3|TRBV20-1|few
TGCAGTGCTCAGGACTTTTCAAGCACAGATACGCAGTATTTT
CSAQDFSSTDTQYF
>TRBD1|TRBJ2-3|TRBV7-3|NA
TGTGCCAGCAGCACCGGGACAGGGCTGAACACAGATACGCAGTATTTT
CASSTGTGLNTDTQYF
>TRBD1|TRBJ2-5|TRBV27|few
TGTGCCTGCAGTATGGACAGGGATCGGCAAGAGACCCAGTACTTC
CACSMDRDRQETQYF
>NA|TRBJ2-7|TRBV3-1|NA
TGTGCCAGCAGCCAAGTGTTGGGACCCAACGCCTACGAGCAGTACTTC
CASSQVLGPNAYEQYF
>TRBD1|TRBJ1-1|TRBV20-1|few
TGCAGTGCTAGTACCCAGACAGGGTGGGTAACTGAAGCTTTCTTT
CSASTQTGWVTEAFF
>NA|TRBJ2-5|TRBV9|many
TGTGCCAGCAGCCCGGGTGGTAGCGGGACCCAGTACTTC
CASSPGGSGTQYF
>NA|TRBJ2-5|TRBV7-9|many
TGTGCCAGCAGCTTAGAGTGGACAGAAATGTGGGAGACCCAGTACTTC
CASSLEWTEMWETQYF
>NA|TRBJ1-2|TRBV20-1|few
TGCAGTGCAAGTTTGGCGAGAGTCGGCTACACCTTC
CSASLARVGYTF
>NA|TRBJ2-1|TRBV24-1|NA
TGTGCCACCAGTGATCCTGGGGGGACCCACCTCAATGAGCAGTTCTTC
CATSDPGGTHLNEQFF
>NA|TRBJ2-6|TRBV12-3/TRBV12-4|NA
TGTGCCAGCACTTATCCCGGGGGCGCTGGGGCCAACGTCCTGACTTTC
CASTYPGGAGANVLTF
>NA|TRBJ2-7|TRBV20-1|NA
TGCAGTGCTCGGTATGATGAGAGGGGGGCTTACGAGCAGTACTTC
CSARYDERGAYEQYF
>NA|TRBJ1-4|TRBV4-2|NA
TGTGCCAGCAGCCAACAGGGCGGCGAAAAACTGTTTTTT
CASSQQGGEKLFF
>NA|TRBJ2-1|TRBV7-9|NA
TGTGCCAGCAGCTCGCCCGGGACCGACTCCTACAATGAGCAGTTCTTC
CASSSPGTDSYNEQFF
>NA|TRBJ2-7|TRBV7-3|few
TGTGCCAGCAGCTTAAATGGCCGACAGGCAGTTGACGAGCAGTACTTC
CASSLNGRQAVDEQYF
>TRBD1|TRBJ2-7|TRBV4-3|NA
TGCGCCAGCAGCCAAGATTTGGCAGGGGGCAAGGACGAGCAGTACTTC
CASSQDLAGGKDEQYF
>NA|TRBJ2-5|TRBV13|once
TGTGCCAGCAGCCCCTATCAGGGTAAAGAGACCCAGTACTTC
CASSPYQGKETQYF
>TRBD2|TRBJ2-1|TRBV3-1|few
TGTGCCAGCAGCCTCACTAGCGGGGGGGCTCCGTTCTTC
CASSLTSGGAPFF
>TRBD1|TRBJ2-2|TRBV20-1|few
TGCAGTGCTAGACGGGCAGACAGGGTGATCGGCGGGGAGCTGTTTTTT
CSARRADRVIGGELFF
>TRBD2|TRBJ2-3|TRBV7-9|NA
TGTGCCAGCAGCTTAGTTAGGTTCACTAGCGGGGAGGTCACAGATACGCAGTATTTT
CASSLVRFTSGEVTDTQYF
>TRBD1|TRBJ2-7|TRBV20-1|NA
TGCAGTGCTAGAGGTTCCGGGACAGGGTCTAACGAGCAGTACTTC
CSARGSGTGSNEQYF